This T cell receptor beta chain emerged from a study of T cell changes during pregnancy in multiple sclerosis. Only in-frame clones appear in the TCRdb table, and some are missing; sequencing was by immunoSEQ multiplex PCR. The sample holds 55,000 or so clones, roughly 90% seen once. In this sample, this clone turned up a few times. The sequence derives from a female donor in good health, enrolled as a control in a pregnancy study. Sequencing was performed on CD4+ T cells from peripheral blood mononuclear cells, taken after pregnancy.

CDR3 DNA: TGCGCCAGCAGCCCCAGGACAGGGGCCAACACTGAAGCTTTCTTT. The encoded protein is CASSPRTGANTEAFF. The chain has TRBV5-1 and TRBJ1-1, with 9 nucleotides matching TRBD1. From germline, CDR1 is SGHRS and CDR2 YFSETQ. This CDR3 contains 15 residues. With V trimmed by 4 bases and J by 2 bases, 6 bases remained unmatched.